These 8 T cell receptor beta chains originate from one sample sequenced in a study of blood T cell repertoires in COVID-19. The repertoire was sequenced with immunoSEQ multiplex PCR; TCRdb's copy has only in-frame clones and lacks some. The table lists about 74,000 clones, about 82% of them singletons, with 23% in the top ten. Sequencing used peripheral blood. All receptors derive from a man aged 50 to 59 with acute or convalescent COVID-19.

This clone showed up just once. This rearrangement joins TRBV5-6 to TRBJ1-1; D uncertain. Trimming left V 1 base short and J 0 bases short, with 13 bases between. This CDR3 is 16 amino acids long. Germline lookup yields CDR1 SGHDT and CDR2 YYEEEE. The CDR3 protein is CASSLMGSVMNTEAFF. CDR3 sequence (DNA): TGTGCCAGCAGCTTGATGGGGAGCGTAATGAACACTGAAGCTTTCTTT.

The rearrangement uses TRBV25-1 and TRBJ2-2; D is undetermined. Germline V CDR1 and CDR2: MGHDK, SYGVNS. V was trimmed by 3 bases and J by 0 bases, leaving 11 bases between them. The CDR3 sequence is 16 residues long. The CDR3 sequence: CASSDSGKTNTGELFF. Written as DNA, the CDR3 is TGTGCCAGCAGTGATTCAGGAAAGACGAACACCGGGGAGCTGTTTTTT.

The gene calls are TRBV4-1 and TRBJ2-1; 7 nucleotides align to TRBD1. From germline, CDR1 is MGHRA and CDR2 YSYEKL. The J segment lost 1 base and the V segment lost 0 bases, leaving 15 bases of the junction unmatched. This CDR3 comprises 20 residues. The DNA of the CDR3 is TGCGCCAGCAGCCAAGAAACCGGGACAGTCGTTGACGGTTCCTACAATGAGCAGTTCTTC. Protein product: CASSQETGTVVDGSYNEQFF.

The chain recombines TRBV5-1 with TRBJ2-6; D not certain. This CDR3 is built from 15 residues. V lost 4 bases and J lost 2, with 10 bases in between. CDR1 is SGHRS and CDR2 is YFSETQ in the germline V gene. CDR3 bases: TGCGCCAGCAGCCCCGACATAGCTGGGGCCAACGTCCTGACTTTC. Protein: CASSPDIAGANVLTF.

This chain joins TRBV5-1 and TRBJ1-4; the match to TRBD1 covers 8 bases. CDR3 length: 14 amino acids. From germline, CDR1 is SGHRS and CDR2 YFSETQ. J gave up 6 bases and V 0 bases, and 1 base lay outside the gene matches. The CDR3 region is CASSLEGQDEKLFF. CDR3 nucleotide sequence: TGCGCCAGCAGCTTGGAGGGACAGGATGAAAAACTGTTTTTT.

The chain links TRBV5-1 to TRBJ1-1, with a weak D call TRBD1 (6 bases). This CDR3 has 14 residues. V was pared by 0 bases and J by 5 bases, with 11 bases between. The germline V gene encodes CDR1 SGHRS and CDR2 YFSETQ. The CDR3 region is CASSLAAQGTEAFF. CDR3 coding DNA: TGCGCCAGCAGCTTGGCCGCCCAGGGGACTGAAGCTTTCTTT. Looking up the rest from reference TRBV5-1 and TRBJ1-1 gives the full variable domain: KAGVTQTPRYLIKTRGQQVTLSCSPISGHRSVSWYQQTPGQGLQFLFEYFSETQRNKGNFPGRFSGRQFSNSRSEMNVSTLELGDSALYLCASSLAAQGTEAFFGQGTRLTVV.

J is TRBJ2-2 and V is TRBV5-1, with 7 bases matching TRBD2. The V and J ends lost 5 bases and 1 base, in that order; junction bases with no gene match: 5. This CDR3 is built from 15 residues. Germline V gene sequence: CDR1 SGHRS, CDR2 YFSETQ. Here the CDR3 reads CASRGGGGNTGELFF. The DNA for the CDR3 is TGCGCCAGCAGAGGAGGCGGGGGGAACACCGGGGAGCTGTTTTTT. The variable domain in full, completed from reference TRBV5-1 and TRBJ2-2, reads KAGVTQTPRYLIKTRGQQVTLSCSPISGHRSVSWYQQTPGQGLQFLFEYFSETQRNKGNFPGRFSGRQFSNSRSEMNVSTLELGDSALYLCASRGGGGNTGELFFGEGSRLTVL.

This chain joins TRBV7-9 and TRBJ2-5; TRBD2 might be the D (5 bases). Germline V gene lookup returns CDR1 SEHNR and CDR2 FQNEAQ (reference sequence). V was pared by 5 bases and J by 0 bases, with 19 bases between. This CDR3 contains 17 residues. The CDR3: CASSPSLSVGYQETQYF. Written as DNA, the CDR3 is TGTGCCAGCAGCCCCTCCCTTAGCGTGGGGTACCAAGAGACCCAGTACTTC.